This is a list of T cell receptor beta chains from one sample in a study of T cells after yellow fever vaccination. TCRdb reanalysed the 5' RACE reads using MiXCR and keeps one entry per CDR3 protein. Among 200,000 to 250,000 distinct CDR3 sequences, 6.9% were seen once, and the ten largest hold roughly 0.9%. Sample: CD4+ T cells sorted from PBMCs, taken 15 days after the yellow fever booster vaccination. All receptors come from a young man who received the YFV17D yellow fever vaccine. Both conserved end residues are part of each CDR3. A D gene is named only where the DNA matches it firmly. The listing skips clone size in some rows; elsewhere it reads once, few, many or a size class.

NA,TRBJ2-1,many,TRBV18,TGTGCCAGCTCACCAGGGGAGGTTGCCTACAATGAGCAGTTCTTC,CASSPGEVAYNEQFF
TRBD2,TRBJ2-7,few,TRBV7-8,TGTGCCAGCAGCCGGACTAGCGGGTCCGTCTTCGACGAGCAGTACTTC,CASSRTSGSVFDEQYF
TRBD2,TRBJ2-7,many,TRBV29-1,TGCAGCGTTGGGACTAGCGGGAGGGGCGAGCAGTACTTC,CSVGTSGRGEQYF
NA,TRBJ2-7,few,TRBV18,TGTGCCAGCTCGCTGGAGGGAGCGGCCTACGAGCAGTACTTC,CASSLEGAAYEQYF
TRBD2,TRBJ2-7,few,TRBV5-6,TGTGCCAGCAGCTCCCCGGGCGGGAGGGGAGAGGAGCAGTACTTC,CASSSPGGRGEEQYF
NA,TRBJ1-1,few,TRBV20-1,TGCAGTGGTTGGGTGCGGTTGAACACTGAAGCTTTCTTT,CSGWVRLNTEAFF
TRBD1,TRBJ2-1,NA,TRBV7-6,TGTGCCAGCAGCTTAGGGGACAGGAGCTCCTACAATGAGCAGTTCTTC,CASSLGDRSSYNEQFF
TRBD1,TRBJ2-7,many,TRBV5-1,TGCGCCAGCAGCATGGGACAGGCCTACGAGCAGTACTTC,CASSMGQAYEQYF
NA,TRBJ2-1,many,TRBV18,TGTGCCAGCTCACCAGCCCAGGGGAGCTACAATGAGCAGTTCTTC,CASSPAQGSYNEQFF
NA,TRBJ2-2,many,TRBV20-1,TGCAGTGCTAAGGGGCAGAAGATTTACACCGGGGAGCTGTTTTTT,CSAKGQKIYTGELFF
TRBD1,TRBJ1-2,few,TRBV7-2,TGTGCCAGCAGCCGGGACAGCCACTATGGCTACACCTTC,CASSRDSHYGYTF
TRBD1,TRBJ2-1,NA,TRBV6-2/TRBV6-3,TGTGCCAGCAGTTACTCGGGGACAGGTTACAATGAGCAGTTCTTC,CASSYSGTGYNEQFF
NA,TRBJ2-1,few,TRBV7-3,TGTGCCAGCAGCTTAAACCCAGGCTCCTACAATGAGCAGTTCTTC,CASSLNPGSYNEQFF
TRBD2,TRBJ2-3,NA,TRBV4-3,TGCGCCAGCAGCCGACTAGCGGGAGTTTCAACAGATACGCAGTATTTT,CASSRLAGVSTDTQYF
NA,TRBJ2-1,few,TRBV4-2,TGTGCCAGCAGCCAAGAGGAGGGCTACAATGAGCAGTTCTTC,CASSQEEGYNEQFF
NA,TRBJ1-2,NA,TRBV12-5,TGTGCTAGTGGGTCCGGGGGGGATAGCTATGGCTACACCTTC,CASGSGGDSYGYTF
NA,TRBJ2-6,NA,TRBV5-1,TGCGCCAGCAGCACTCCCTCGGTGGGGGGCTCTGGGGCCAACGTCCTGACTTTC,CASSTPSVGGSGANVLTF
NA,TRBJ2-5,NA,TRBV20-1,TGCAGTGCCGAGACACACCAAGAGACCCAGTACTTC,CSAETHQETQYF
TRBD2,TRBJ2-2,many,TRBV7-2,TGTGCCAGCAGCTCCACTAGCGGGAGGTCCGGGGAGCTGTTTTTT,CASSSTSGRSGELFF
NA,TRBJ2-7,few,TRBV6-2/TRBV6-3,TGTGCCAGCACCGATCGGGACCCCCCATCCTACGAGCAGTACTTC,CASTDRDPPSYEQYF
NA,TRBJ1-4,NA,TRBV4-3,TGCGCCAGCAGCCAAATGATGAATGAAAAACTGTTTTTT,CASSQMMNEKLFF
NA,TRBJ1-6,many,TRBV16,TGTGCCAGCAGCCAATCGGCAGGGAATAATTCACCCCTCCACTTT,CASSQSAGNNSPLHF
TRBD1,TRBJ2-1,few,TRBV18,TGTGCCAGCTCCTCGGGACAGGGGTTTGAGCAGTTCTTC,CASSSGQGFEQFF
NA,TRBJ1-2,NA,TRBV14,TGTGCCAGCAGCCAAGATTGGGGGACGGGCGGCTACACCTTC,CASSQDWGTGGYTF
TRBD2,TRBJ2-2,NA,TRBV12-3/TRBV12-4,TGTGCCAGCAGTCCCGCCGGGGCAGGCGGGAGGTTGGCCGGGGAGCTGTTTTTT,CASSPAGAGGRLAGELFF
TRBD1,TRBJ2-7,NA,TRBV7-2,TGTGCCAGCAGCTCAACAGGGGCCATCCCGTACGAGCAGTACTTC,CASSSTGAIPYEQYF
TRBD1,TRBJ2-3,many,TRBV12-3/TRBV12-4,TGTGCCAGCAGTCTTGACGGGACAGGGACAGATACGCAGTATTTT,CASSLDGTGTDTQYF
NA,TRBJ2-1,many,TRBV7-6,TGTGCCAGCATGACCGGGACTTCATACCTCAATGAGCAGTTCTTC,CASMTGTSYLNEQFF
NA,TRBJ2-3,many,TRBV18,TGTGCCAGCTCACCACTTCAAACAGGGCGGACAGATACGCAGTATTTT,CASSPLQTGRTDTQYF
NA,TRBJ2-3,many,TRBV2,TGTGCCAGCAGTGTTGGTGACTTCAGGCCAGATACGCAGTATTTT,CASSVGDFRPDTQYF
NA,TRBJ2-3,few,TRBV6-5,TGTGCCAGCAGTTACTACGGGGGAGTAGGCGGCGCAGATACGCAGTATTTT,CASSYYGGVGGADTQYF
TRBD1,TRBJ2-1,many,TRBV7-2,TGTGCCAGCAGCTCGGACAGGGTGAATGAGCAGTTCTTC,CASSSDRVNEQFF
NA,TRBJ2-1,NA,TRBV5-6,TGTGCCAGCAGCTTCGGGTCGGTTCGGGCGGAGCAGTTCTTC,CASSFGSVRAEQFF
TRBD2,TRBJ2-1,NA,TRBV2,TGTGCCAGCAGGCAAGCGGGGGAGCAGTTCTTC,CASRQAGEQFF
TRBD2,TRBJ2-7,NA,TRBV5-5,TGTGCCAGCAGATCGGGACTAGCGTCGGACGAGCAGTACTTC,CASRSGLASDEQYF
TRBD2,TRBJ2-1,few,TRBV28,TGTGCCAGCAGGCAAGCGGGGGGTCCCCACAATGAGCAGTTCTTC,CASRQAGGPHNEQFF
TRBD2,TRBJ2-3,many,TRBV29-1,TGCAGCGGTAGCGGGAGTAACACAGATACGCAGTATTTT,CSGSGSNTDTQYF
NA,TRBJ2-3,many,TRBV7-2,TGTGCCAGCAGCTTAGCTGGTAGAATGACTAGCACAGATACGCAGTATTTT,CASSLAGRMTSTDTQYF
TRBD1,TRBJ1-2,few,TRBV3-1,TGTGCCAGCAGCCAAGGACAGGGCAACTATGGCTACACCTTC,CASSQGQGNYGYTF
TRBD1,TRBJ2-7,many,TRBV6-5,TGTGCCAGCAGTTCCACCCCCGGGACAGGGTCCTACGAGCAGTACTTC,CASSSTPGTGSYEQYF
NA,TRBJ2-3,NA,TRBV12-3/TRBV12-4,TGTGCCAGCAGTTCGTACTCTCCAGATACGCAGTATTTT,CASSSYSPDTQYF
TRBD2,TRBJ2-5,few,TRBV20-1,TGCAGCTACCGACTAGCGGGAGGGACTCAAGGGACCCAGTACTTC,CSYRLAGGTQGTQYF
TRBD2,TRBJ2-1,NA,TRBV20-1,TGCAGTGCTGGCGGGAGCTCCTACAATGAGCAGTTCTTC,CSAGGSSYNEQFF
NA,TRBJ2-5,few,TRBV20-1,TGCAGTGCTAGCTACCAGGGGGGGCAGGAGACCCAGTACTTC,CSASYQGGQETQYF
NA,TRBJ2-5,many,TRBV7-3,TGTGCCAGCAGCTTATCTGTCCAAGAGACCCAGTACTTC,CASSLSVQETQYF
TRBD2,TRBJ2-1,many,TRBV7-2,TGTGCCAGCAGCTTAGCTCTGATTGCGGGAGGAGCTAATGAGCAGTTCTTC,CASSLALIAGGANEQFF